Shown below are 23 T cell receptor beta chains from a single sample sequenced in a study of blood T cell repertoires in COVID-19. TCRdb's copy holds only in-frame clones and misses some; the assay was immunoSEQ multiplex PCR. The sample lists 60,000 to 70,000 clones, over 75% occurring once. Material: peripheral blood. Source of these receptors: a man aged 50 or older with acute or convalescent COVID-19.

The chain is built from TRBV21-1 and TRBJ1-5; TRBD1 is the table's D call and was not checked against the DNA. TRBV21-1 corresponds to a pseudogene. The CDR3 contains 16 residues. The DNA of the CDR3 is TGTGCCAGCAGCAAGGGACAGGGGCGCCCGGATCAGCCCCAGCATTTT. It specifies CASSKGQGRPDQPQHF.

This chain connects TRBV10-3 to TRBJ2-3; 9 bases are a match to TRBD2. Unmatched junction bases numbered 0, after V lost 6 bases and J lost 8 bases. The length of the CDR3 is 11 residues. Germline V gives CDR1 ENHRY, CDR2 SYGVKD. Here the CDR3 DNA reads TGTGCCATCAGGGGACTAGCTACGCAGTATTTT. Its translation: CAIRGLATQYF.

The chain uses TRBV27 and TRBJ2-3; perhaps TRBD2 as D (7 bases). Between the trimmed V and J ends, which lost 2 bases and 5 bases, there was a span of 23 bases. The CDR3 is 18 amino acids. Germline CDR1 is MNHEY and CDR2 is SMNVEV (reference sequence). The CDR3 nucleotides read TGTGCCAGCAGTTTAAGGACTTTTGGACTAGGGGGTGGAGATACGCAGTATTTT. It translates to CASSLRTFGLGGGDTQYF.

The rearrangement links TRBV2 to TRBJ1-1; D perhaps matches TRBD1 (5 bases). The CDR3 loop spans 12 amino acids. V dropped 10 bases and J dropped 4 bases, with 13 bases sitting between them. The germline V gene has CDR1 SNHLY and CDR2 FYNNEI. CDR3 amino acids: CATRQQITEAFF. CDR3 coding DNA: TGTGCCACAAGACAGCAGATCACTGAAGCTTTCTTT.

This chain uses TRBV11-2 with TRBJ1-2; the match to TRBD1 covers 7 bases. Germline V gene data show CDR1 as SGHAT and CDR2 as FQNNGV. Trimming took 5 bases from V and 4 from J; bases not matched to a gene: 4. There are 13 residues in the CDR3. CDR3 in amino acids: CASSGTVSYGYTF. CDR3 nucleotides: TGTGCCAGCAGCGGGACAGTCTCCTATGGCTACACCTTC.

V usage is TRBV10-3 and J usage is TRBJ2-1, with TRBD2 matching over 12 bases. The V and J ends lost 4 bases and 8 bases, in that order; junction bases with no gene match: 12. This CDR3 is built from 17 residues. Germline CDR1 reads ENHRY; CDR2 reads SYGVKD. As DNA, the CDR3 is TGTGCCATCAGTGGGGCGACTAGCGGGGGCTATGGGGATGAGCAGTTCTTC. Translating gives CAISGATSGGYGDEQFF.

The chain carries TRBV11-2 and TRBJ1-1, with TRBD1 as a possible D gene (5 bases). The germline gives CDR1 SGHAT, CDR2 FQNNGV. With 7 bases removed from V and 5 bases from J, the gap between germline ends came to 17 bases. The CDR3 is 14 amino acids. The CDR3 sequence: CASKPWGAGTEAFF. In DNA form, the CDR3 reads TGTGCCAGCAAACCTTGGGGCGCGGGGACTGAAGCTTTCTTT. Drawing the rest from reference TRBV11-2 and TRBJ1-1, the complete variable domain is EAGVAQSPRYKIIEKRQSVAFWCNPISGHATLYWYQQILGQGPKLLIQFQNNGVVDDSQLPKDRFSAERLKGVDSTLKIQPAKLEDSAVYLCASKPWGAGTEAFFGQGTRLTVV.

The chain recombines TRBV15 with TRBJ1-2; TRBD1 matches at 11 bases. The germline gives CDR1 LNHNV, CDR2 YYDKDF (reference sequence). This CDR3 has 19 residues. J gave up 4 bases and V 2 bases, and 15 bases lay outside the gene matches. DNA of the CDR3: TGTGCCACCAGCAGAATCGCCGGGACAGGGGGACGCGCGGGCTATGGCTACACCTTC. Protein: CATSRIAGTGGRAGYGYTF.

With regard to this clone: A read error may account for a junction end that differs from germline. The V call is TRBV7-7, the J call TRBJ2-2; 8 bases line up with TRBD2. Per germline, CDR1 SSHAT and CDR2 FNYEAQ (reference sequence). There are 15 residues in the CDR3. CDR3 region: CASSFSGANTGELFF. CDR3 bases: TGTGCTAGCAGCTTTAGCGGGGCGAACACCGGGGAGCTGTTTTTT.

The chain combines TRBV5-1 with TRBJ1-2, with 9 bases that match TRBD1. The junction had 10 bases not matched to a gene; V was cut back by 4 bases and J by 6 bases. The length of the CDR3 is 15 residues. Germline lookup yields CDR1 SGHRS and CDR2 YFSETQ. The CDR3 loop reads CASSPIAGTGNGYTF. The CDR3 region has the DNA TGCGCCAGCAGCCCAATCGCCGGGACAGGGAATGGCTACACCTTC.

The chain has TRBV3-1 (or the pseudogene TRBV3-2) and TRBJ2-5; maybe TRBD1 (5 bases). Germline CDR1 LGHDT, CDR2 YNNKEL (reference sequence). V was clipped by 7 bases and J by 1 base, with 13 bases between them. This CDR3 has 14 residues. CDR3 nucleotide sequence: TGTGCCAGCATCAAGCGTGGGGCCCAAGAGACCCAGTACTTC. Its translation: CASIKRGAQETQYF.

This rearrangement joins TRBV3-1 (or the pseudogene TRBV3-2) to TRBJ2-5, with TRBD1 matching over 9 bases. The germline gives CDR1 LGHDT, CDR2 YNNKEL (reference sequence). Unmatched junction bases numbered 3, after V lost 4 bases and J lost 9 bases. The length of the CDR3 is 12 residues. The CDR3 nucleotides are TGTGCCAGCAGCCTTACAGGGGGCCCCCAGTACTTC. Translating it yields CASSLTGGPQYF.

The chain joins TRBV6-2 or TRBV6-3 to TRBJ1-4; possibly TRBD1 for D (6 bases). Germline CDR1 reads MNHEY; CDR2 reads SVGEGT. The CDR3 loop spans 17 amino acids. The V end lost 6 bases, the J end lost 7 bases, and 24 bases lay between the germline ends. CDR3 bases: TGTGCCAGCAGCCCTAACCCCTACAGGGCTTCGGGTGAAAAACTGTTTTTT. Translating gives CASSPNPYRASGEKLFF.

The V gene is TRBV12-5, the J gene TRBJ2-7; D is unclear. Trimming removed 6 bases from V and 3 bases from J, with 12 bases in between. The CDR3 runs to 13 residues. Germline V gene sequence: CDR1 LGHNT, CDR2 FRNRAP. CDR3 in DNA: TGTGCTAGTGGCTTTGACACCTTCTACGAGCAGTACTTC. This gives the protein CASGFDTFYEQYF.

The rearrangement links TRBV11-2 to TRBJ2-1; D perhaps matches TRBD1 (6 bases). The CDR3 is 15 residues long. V lost 5 bases to trimming and J lost 4 bases, with 15 bases between them. Germline loops: CDR1 SGHAT, CDR2 FQNNGV. The CDR3 sequence: CASSTQGSPYNEQFF. The CDR3 nucleotides read TGTGCCAGCAGCACACAGGGTTCCCCTTACAATGAGCAGTTCTTC.

The rearrangement links TRBV28 to TRBJ2-5; 16 nucleotides line up with TRBD2. This CDR3 spans 17 amino acids. With 5 bases clipped from V and 5 bases from J, the junction kept 8 bases outside the gene matches. CDR1 is MDHEN and CDR2 is SYDVKM in the germline V gene. The CDR3 region has the DNA TGTGCCAGCAGTCTCGGGACTAGCGGGGGGGCCCGTGAGACCCAGTACTTC. Translating gives CASSLGTSGGARETQYF.

For the CDR3, the DNA is TGCGCCAGCAGCTGGCAAGGACAGTACACCACTGAAGCTTTCTTT. As protein: CASSWQGQYTTEAFF. The V call is TRBV5-1, the J call TRBJ1-1; tentative D call: TRBD1 (6 bases). V lost 3 bases and J lost 4, with 16 bases in between. There are 15 residues in the CDR3. Germline V gene data show CDR1 as SGHRS and CDR2 as YFSETQ. The full variable domain, completed using reference TRBV5-1 and TRBJ1-1, is KAGVTQTPRYLIKTRGQQVTLSCSPISGHRSVSWYQQTPGQGLQFLFEYFSETQRNKGNFPGRFSGRQFSNSRSEMNVSTLELGDSALYLCASSWQGQYTTEAFFGQGTRLTVV.

J is TRBJ1-1 and V is TRBV2; D is unclear. The CDR3 is made up of 14 amino acids. Germline lookup yields CDR1 SNHLY and CDR2 FYNNEI. V lost 1 base and J lost 4, with 10 bases in between. The CDR3 nucleotides read TGTGCCAGCAGTGAAGGCGGCTCGACCACTGAAGCTTTCTTT. Translated: CASSEGGSTTEAFF.

The V and J genes are TRBV7-2 and TRBJ2-7, with D maybe TRBD1 (5 bases). Germline CDR1 and CDR2: SGHTA and FQGNSA. Deletions cut 0 bases from V and 3 bases from J, with 9 bases between. The CDR3 runs 14 residues. For the CDR3, the DNA is TGTGCCAGCAGCTTAGCGGGGCCCCTCTACGAGCAGTACTTC. This encodes CASSLAGPLYEQYF.

The CDR3 nucleotides are TGTGCCTGGACAGCCAGCGTTAACTATGGCTACACCTTC. Translating gives CAWTASVNYGYTF. This sequence joins TRBV30 and TRBJ1-2; D unclear. The CDR3 consists of 13 residues. Per the germline V gene, CDR1 is GTSNPN and CDR2 is SVGIG (reference sequence). V was pared by 4 bases and J by 1 base, with 10 bases between. Supplemented by reference TRBV30 and TRBJ1-2, the full variable domain reads SQTIHQWPATLVQPVGSPLSLECTVEGTSNPNLYWYRQAAGRGLQLLFYSVGIGQISSEVPQNLSASRPQDRQFILSSKKLLLSDSGFYLCAWTASVNYGYTFGSGTRLTVV.

V usage is TRBV19 and J usage is TRBJ2-1; D is undetermined. CDR3 length: 15 residues. The germline V and J ends were trimmed by 0 bases and 8 bases, with 14 bases remaining between them. From germline, CDR1 is LNHDA and CDR2 SQIVND (reference sequence). CDR3 region: CASSIDSQSGYEQFF. The CDR3 nucleotides are TGTGCCAGTAGTATAGATTCACAGTCCGGTTATGAGCAGTTCTTC. Combining the CDR3 with reference TRBV19 and TRBJ2-1 gives the whole variable domain DGGITQSPKYLFRKEGQNVTLSCEQNLNHDAMYWYRQDPGQGLRLIYYSQIVNDFQKGDIAEGYSVSREKKESFPLTVTSAQKNPTAFYLCASSIDSQSGYEQFFGPGTRLTVL.

The rearrangement uses TRBV7-9 and TRBJ1-2; 7 positions match TRBD1. The ends lost 3 bases at V and 1 base at J; junction bases unmatched: 2. CDR1 and CDR2 (germline): SEHNR, FQNEAQ (reference sequence). The CDR3 totals 14 residues. The chain's CDR3 is CASSFGQDNYGYTF. Written as DNA, the CDR3 is TGTGCCAGCAGCTTTGGACAGGATAACTATGGCTACACCTTC.

A few counts support this clone. This CDR3 reads CASGSGQGGKNIQYF. The CDR3 region has the DNA TGTGCTAGTGGTTCCGGACAGGGCGGCAAAAACATTCAGTACTTC. The chain uses TRBV12-5 and TRBJ2-4; 8 bases are a match to TRBD1. The V gene end was trimmed by 4 bases and the J gene end by 3 bases; junction bases not matched to a gene: 5. This CDR3 has 15 amino acids. Germline lookup yields CDR1 LGHNT and CDR2 FRNRAP.